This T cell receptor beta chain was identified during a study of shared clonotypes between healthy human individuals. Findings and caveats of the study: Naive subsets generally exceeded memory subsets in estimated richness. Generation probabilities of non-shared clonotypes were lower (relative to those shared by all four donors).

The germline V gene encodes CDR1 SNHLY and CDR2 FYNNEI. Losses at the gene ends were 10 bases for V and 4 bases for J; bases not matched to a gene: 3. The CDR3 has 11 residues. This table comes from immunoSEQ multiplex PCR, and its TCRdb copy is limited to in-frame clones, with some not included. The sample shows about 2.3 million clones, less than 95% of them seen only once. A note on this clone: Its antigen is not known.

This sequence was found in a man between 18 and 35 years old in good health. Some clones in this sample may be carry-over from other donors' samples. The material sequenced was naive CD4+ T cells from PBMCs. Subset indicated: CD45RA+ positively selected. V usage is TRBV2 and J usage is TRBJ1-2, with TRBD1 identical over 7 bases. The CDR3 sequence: CAMGQSYGYTF. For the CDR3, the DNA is TGTGCCATGGGACAGTCCTATGGCTACACCTTC.